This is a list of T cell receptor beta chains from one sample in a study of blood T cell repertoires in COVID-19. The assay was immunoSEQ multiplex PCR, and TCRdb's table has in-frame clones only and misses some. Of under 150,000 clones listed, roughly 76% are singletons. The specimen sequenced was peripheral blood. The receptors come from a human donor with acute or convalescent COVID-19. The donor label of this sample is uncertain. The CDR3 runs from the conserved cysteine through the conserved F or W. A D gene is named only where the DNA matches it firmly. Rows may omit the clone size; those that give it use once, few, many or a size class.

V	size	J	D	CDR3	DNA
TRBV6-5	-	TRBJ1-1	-	CASSLRGTEAFF	TGTGCCAGCAGTCTTAGGGGCACTGAAGCTTTCTTT
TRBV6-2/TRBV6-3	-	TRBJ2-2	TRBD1	CASIPRGQDAGELFF	TGTGCCAGCATCCCGAGGGGGCAGGACGCCGGGGAGCTGTTTTTT
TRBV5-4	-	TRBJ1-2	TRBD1	CASSNPPGQSNYGYTF	TGTGCCAGCAGCAATCCTCCGGGACAGAGTAACTATGGCTACACCTTC
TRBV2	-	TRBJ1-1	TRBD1	CASSEKGAERITEAFF	TGTGCCAGCAGTGAAAAGGGGGCGGAAAGGATCACTGAAGCTTTCTTT
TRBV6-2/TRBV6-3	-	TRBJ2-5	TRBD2	CASSPPPSGGQETQYF	TGTGCCAGCAGTCCCCCTCCTAGCGGGGGCCAAGAGACCCAGTACTTC
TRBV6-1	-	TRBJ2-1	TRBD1	CASSEVGQGIPNEQFF	TGTGCCAGCAGTGAAGTGGGACAGGGCATCCCCAATGAGCAGTTCTTC
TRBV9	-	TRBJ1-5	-	CASSVGGNSNQPQHF	TGTGCCAGCAGCGTAGGAGGGAATAGCAATCAGCCCCAGCATTTT
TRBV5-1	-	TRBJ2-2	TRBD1	CASSYGQAGLGELFF	TGCGCCAGCAGCTACGGACAGGCCGGCCTCGGGGAGCTGTTTTTT
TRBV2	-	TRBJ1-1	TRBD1	CASSPRDSDTEAFF	TGTGCCAGCAGTCCCCGGGACAGTGACACTGAAGCTTTCTTT
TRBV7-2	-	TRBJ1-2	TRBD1	CASSSTTGGYYGYTF	TGTGCCAGCAGCTCCACGACAGGGGGATACTATGGCTACACCTTC
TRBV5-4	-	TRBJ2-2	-	CASSFSTSGELFF	TGTGCCAGCAGCTTTTCCACTTCCGGGGAGCTGTTTTTT
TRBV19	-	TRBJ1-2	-	CASNTGNGYTF	TGTGCCAGTAATACCGGGAATGGCTACACCTTC
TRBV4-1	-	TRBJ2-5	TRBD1	CASSHALTDRGQETQYF	TGCGCCAGCAGCCATGCGTTGACCGACAGGGGTCAAGAGACCCAGTACTTC
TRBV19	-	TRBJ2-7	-	CASSTKGGYYEQYF	TGTGCCAGTAGTACGAAGGGAGGATACTACGAGCAGTACTTC
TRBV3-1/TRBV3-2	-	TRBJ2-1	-	CASSHFKQNHNEQFF	TGTGCCAGCAGCCATTTTAAACAGAACCACAATGAGCAGTTCTTC
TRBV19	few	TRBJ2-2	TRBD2	CASSWFAGLAGAPGELFF	TGTGCCAGTAGTTGGTTTGCGGGACTAGCGGGGGCGCCTGGGGAGCTGTTTTTT
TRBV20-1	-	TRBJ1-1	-	CSASSLRVWAEAFF	TGCAGTGCTAGTAGTTTGAGGGTTTGGGCTGAAGCTTTCTTT